These 13 T cell receptor beta chains were sequenced from one sample in a study of technical replicates of blood from a handful of donors. Data came from immunoSEQ multiplex PCR; TCRdb stores just in-frame clones and leaves some out. The sample includes approximately 75,000 clones, about 97% of them seen just once. The source material was T cells isolated from PBMCs. The receptors come from a human donor in good health.

This chain joins TRBV6-1 and TRBJ2-7; 8 nucleotides match TRBD2. The V gene's germline CDR1 is MNHNS and CDR2 SASEGT. This CDR3 is built from 13 residues. V shed 4 bases, J shed 2 bases, and the junction held 1 base outside the gene matches. The CDR3 spells CASSAGLAYEQYF. CDR3 bases: TGTGCCAGCAGTGCGGGACTAGCCTACGAGCAGTACTTC.

CDR3: CASSPRGAYQETQYF. CDR3 nucleotides: TGTGCCAGCAGCCCCCGCGGGGCCTACCAAGAGACCCAGTACTTC. V is TRBV9 and J is TRBJ2-5; perhaps TRBD2 as D (6 bases). V was clipped by 4 bases and J by 0 bases, with 13 bases between them. The CDR3 consists of 15 residues. Germline assignment: CDR1 SGDLS and CDR2 YYNGEE.

V is TRBV28 and J is TRBJ2-7; 11 nucleotides align to TRBD2. CDR1 is MDHEN, CDR2 SYDVKM, per germline. The CDR3 runs to 15 residues. Unmatched junction bases numbered 8, after V lost 5 bases and J lost 5 bases. The CDR3 loop reads CASSLPTSGSHEQYF. In nucleotides, the CDR3 is TGTGCCAGCAGTCTTCCCACTAGCGGGAGCCACGAGCAGTACTTC.

The gene calls are TRBV6-1 and TRBJ2-5, with D possibly TRBD2 on 5 matching bases. V dropped 6 bases and J dropped 5 bases, with 16 bases sitting between them. Germline-derived CDR1 and CDR2 are MNHNS and SASEGT. There are 14 residues in the CDR3. The CDR3 bases are TGTGCCAGCAGCCGGGGTTCTAGTGTGGAGACCCAGTACTTC. Amino acid sequence: CASSRGSSVETQYF.

The chain joins TRBV4-1 to TRBJ2-1; TRBD1 might be the D (6 bases). The germline gives CDR1 MGHRA, CDR2 YSYEKL. The V end was cut by 1 base, the J end by 6 bases, with 10 bases between. The CDR3 covers 14 residues. The CDR3, as DNA: TGCGCCAGCAGCCAAGTTATAGGGGGCAATGAGCAGTTCTTC. It yields the protein CASSQVIGGNEQFF.

V gene TRBV7-9 combines with J gene TRBJ2-7, with D possibly being TRBD2 (6 bases). This CDR3 spans 17 amino acids. V dropped 1 base and J dropped 2 bases, with 18 bases sitting between them. The germline CDR1 and CDR2 sequences are SEHNR and FQNEAQ (reference sequence). The CDR3 protein is CASSLGVEGWAPYEQYF. DNA for the CDR3: TGTGCCAGCAGCTTAGGTGTGGAGGGATGGGCACCCTACGAGCAGTACTTC.

The V call is TRBV6-5, the J call TRBJ2-7; D not resolved. Germline V gene sequence: CDR1 MNHEY, CDR2 SVGAGI. This CDR3 region has 11 residues. The V and J ends lost 6 bases and 5 bases respectively, with 8 bases between them. The CDR3 loop reads CASSRQDEQYF. CDR3 sequence (DNA): TGTGCCAGCAGCAGGCAGGACGAGCAGTACTTC.

The V and J genes are TRBV7-9 and TRBJ1-5, with D unresolved. The CDR3 extends over 13 amino acids. Trimming cost V 5 bases and J 6 bases, with 11 bases left between them. The germline V gene has CDR1 SEHNR and CDR2 FQNEAQ (reference sequence). The CDR3 loop reads CASSPPGGQPQHF. The DNA of the CDR3 is TGTGCCAGCAGCCCCCCAGGAGGTCAGCCCCAGCATTTT.

The J gene is TRBJ2-6, the V gene TRBV25-1, with a tentative D call TRBD2 (5 bases). Per the germline V gene, CDR1 is MGHDK and CDR2 is SYGVNS. Trimming shortened V by 7 bases and J by 0 bases, and 10 bases separated the two germline ends. The CDR3 has 15 amino acids. The CDR3 reads CASTGVSSGANVLTF. DNA for the CDR3: TGTGCCAGCACCGGGGTAAGCTCTGGGGCCAACGTCCTGACTTTC.

The V call is TRBV6-1, the J call TRBJ1-5, with a tentative D call TRBD1 (6 bases). The CDR3 extends over 15 amino acids. The V gene's germline CDR1 is MNHNS and CDR2 SASEGT. Trimming pared 3 bases from V and 7 bases from J, leaving 16 bases between. CDR3 DNA: TGTGCCAGCAGTGAGGACAGAACGGGGAGCCAGCCCCAGCATTTT. It codes for CASSEDRTGSQPQHF.

The V and J genes are TRBV30 and TRBJ1-2, with D possibly TRBD1 on 5 matching bases. The CDR3 has 15 amino acids. V lost 3 bases to trimming and J lost 3 bases, with 17 bases between them. The germline V gene has CDR1 GTSNPN and CDR2 SVGIG (reference sequence). CDR3 in DNA: TGTGCCTGGAGGATACTTCGATGGGGGGACTATGGCTACACCTTC. This translates into CAWRILRWGDYGYTF.

The V gene is TRBV7-2, the J gene TRBJ2-1, with TRBD2 matching over 12 bases. Trimming removed 8 bases from V and 9 bases from J; junction bases left unmatched: 14. Germline loops: CDR1 SGHTA, CDR2 FQGNSA. The CDR3 consists of 16 residues. The CDR3 DNA sequence: TGTGCCAGCCGAGACGCGACTAGCGGGAGAATCAGTGAGCAGTTCTTC. Amino acids: CASRDATSGRISEQFF.

The CDR3, as DNA: TGTGCCAGCAGTTTACTTGGACAGGGATGGGGACTCGAGCAGTACTTC. This translates into CASSLLGQGWGLEQYF. V and J are TRBV27 and TRBJ2-7, with TRBD1 matching over 8 bases. The CDR3 loop spans 16 amino acids. V trimming: 2 bases; J trimming: 6 bases; junction bases outside the gene matches: 12. CDR1 and CDR2 from the germline V gene are MNHEY and SMNVEV (reference sequence).